This T cell receptor (beta chain) was found in a study of PD-1 blockade in classical Hodgkin lymphoma. The study's findings and limits: Newly diagnosed patients had baseline TCR diversity that was reportedly lower than that of healthy donors. Complete responders started with a diversity level that resembled newly diagnosed patients at baseline. By C4D1 there was a significant rise in CD4+ TCR diversity but not in CD8+ TCR diversity.

This clone was seen only a few times. Its antigen is unknown. Profiled with immunoSEQ multiplex PCR; TCRdb holds only in-frame clones, not every one. This table holds approximately 61,000 clones, 80% to 90% found once. With no exception, relapse followed autologous stem cell transplantation in all patients, and brentuximab vedotin exposure varied. With 4 bases removed from V and 1 base from J, the gap between germline ends came to 13 bases. Germline loops: CDR1 GTSNPN, CDR2 SVGIG (reference sequence). CDR3 length: 14 amino acids. V is TRBV30 and J is TRBJ1-1; D may be TRBD1 (6 bases). Specimen: peripheral blood mononuclear cells (PBMCs), collected at baseline. The clonotype originates from a human donor with classical Hodgkin lymphoma. The CDR3 bases are TGTGCCTGGACCCGAGGGGGTTCGAACACTGAAGCTTTCTTT. Translating gives CAWTRGGSNTEAFF.